This TCR beta chain was recorded in a study of cytomegalovirus exposure and HLA in healthy donors. Researchers ran the PCR with 60 Vbeta and 13 Jbeta primers. TCRdb's copy holds only in-frame clones and misses some; the assay was immunoSEQ multiplex PCR. Of 160,000 or so clones in the sample, approximately 80% were seen once. Germline-derived CDR1 and CDR2 are MNHEY and SMNVEV (reference sequence). CDR3 length: 15 amino acids. Unmatched junction bases numbered 10, after V lost 7 bases and J lost 1 base. The V gene is TRBV27, the J gene TRBJ2-7; 7 bases agree with TRBD1. This TCR was sampled from a woman aged 45-60 years in good health and CMV-seronegative. Sequenced sample: PBMCs. Here the CDR3 DNA reads TGTGCCAGCACAAAGACCGGGACAGAGTCCTACGAGCAGTACTTC. It encodes CASTKTGTESYEQYF.